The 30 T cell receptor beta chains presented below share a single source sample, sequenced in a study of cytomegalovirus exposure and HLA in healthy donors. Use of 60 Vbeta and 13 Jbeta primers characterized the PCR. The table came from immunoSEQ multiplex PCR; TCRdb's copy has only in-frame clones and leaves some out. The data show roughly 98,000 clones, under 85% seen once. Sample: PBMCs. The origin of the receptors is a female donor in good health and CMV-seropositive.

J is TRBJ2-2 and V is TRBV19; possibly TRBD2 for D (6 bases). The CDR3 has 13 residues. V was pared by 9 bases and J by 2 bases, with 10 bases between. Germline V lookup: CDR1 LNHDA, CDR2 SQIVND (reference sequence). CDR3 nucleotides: TGTGCCAGCCGGAGGGTTAACACCGGGGAGCTGTTTTTT. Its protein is CASRRVNTGELFF. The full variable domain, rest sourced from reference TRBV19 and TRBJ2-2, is DGGITQSPKYLFRKEGQNVTLSCEQNLNHDAMYWYRQDPGQGLRLIYYSQIVNDFQKGDIAEGYSVSREKKESFPLTVTSAQKNPTAFYLCASRRVNTGELFFGEGSRLTVL.

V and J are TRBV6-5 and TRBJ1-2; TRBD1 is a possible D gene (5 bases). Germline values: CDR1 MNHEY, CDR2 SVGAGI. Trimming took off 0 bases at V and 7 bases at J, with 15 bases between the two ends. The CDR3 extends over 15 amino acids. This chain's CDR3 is CASSYSDSSMGGYTF. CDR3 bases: TGTGCCAGCAGTTACTCAGACAGCTCTATGGGTGGCTACACCTTC.

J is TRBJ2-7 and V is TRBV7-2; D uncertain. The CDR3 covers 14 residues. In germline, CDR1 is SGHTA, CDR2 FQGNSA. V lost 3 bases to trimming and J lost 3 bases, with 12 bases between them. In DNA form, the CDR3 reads TGTGCCAGCAGCTTTAAGATATCCAGCTACGAGCAGTACTTC. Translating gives CASSFKISSYEQYF.

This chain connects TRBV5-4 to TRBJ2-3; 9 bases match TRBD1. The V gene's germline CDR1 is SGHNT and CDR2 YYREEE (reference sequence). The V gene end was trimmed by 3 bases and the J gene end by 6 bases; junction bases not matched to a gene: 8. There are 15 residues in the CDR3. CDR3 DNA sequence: TGTGCCAGCAGCTCGAACCCGGGACAGGGCGATACGCAGTATTTT. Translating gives CASSSNPGQGDTQYF. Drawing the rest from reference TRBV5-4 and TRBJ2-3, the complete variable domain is ETGVTQSPTHLIKTRGQQVTLRCSSQSGHNTVSWYQQALGQGPQFIFQYYREEENGRGNFPPRFSGLQFPNYSSELNVNALELDDSALYLCASSSNPGQGDTQYFGPGTRLTVL.

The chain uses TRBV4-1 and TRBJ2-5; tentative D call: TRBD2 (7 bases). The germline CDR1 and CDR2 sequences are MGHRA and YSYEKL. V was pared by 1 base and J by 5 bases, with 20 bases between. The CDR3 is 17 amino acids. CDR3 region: CASSQVGGGGPRETQYF. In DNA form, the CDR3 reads TGCGCCAGCAGCCAAGTAGGCGGCGGGGGCCCAAGGGAGACCCAGTACTTC.

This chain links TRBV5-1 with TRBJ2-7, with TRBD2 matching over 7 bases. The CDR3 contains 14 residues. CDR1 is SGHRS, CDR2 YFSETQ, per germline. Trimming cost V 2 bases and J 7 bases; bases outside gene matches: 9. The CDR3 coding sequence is TGCGCCAGCAGCTTCGCGGGAGTGGTCGGAGAGCAGTACTTC. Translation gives CASSFAGVVGEQYF.

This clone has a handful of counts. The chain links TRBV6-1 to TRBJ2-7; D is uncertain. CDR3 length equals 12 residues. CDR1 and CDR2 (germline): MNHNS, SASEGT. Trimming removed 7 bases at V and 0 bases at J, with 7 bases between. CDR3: CASIKSSYEQYF. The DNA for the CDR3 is TGTGCCAGCATAAAGAGCTCCTACGAGCAGTACTTC.

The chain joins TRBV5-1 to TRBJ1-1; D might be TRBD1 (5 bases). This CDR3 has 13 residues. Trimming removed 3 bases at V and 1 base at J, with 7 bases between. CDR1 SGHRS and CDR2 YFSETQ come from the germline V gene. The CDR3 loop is CASSSQGNTEAFF. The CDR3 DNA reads TGCGCCAGCAGCTCCCAGGGGAACACTGAAGCTTTCTTT. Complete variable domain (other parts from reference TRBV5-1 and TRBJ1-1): KAGVTQTPRYLIKTRGQQVTLSCSPISGHRSVSWYQQTPGQGLQFLFEYFSETQRNKGNFPGRFSGRQFSNSRSEMNVSTLELGDSALYLCASSSQGNTEAFFGQGTRLTVV.

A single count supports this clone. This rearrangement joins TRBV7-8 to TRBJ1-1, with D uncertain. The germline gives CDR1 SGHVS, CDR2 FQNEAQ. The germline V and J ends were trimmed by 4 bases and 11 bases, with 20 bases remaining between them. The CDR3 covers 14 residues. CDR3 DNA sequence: TGTGCCAGCAGCTCCTCCTCGACAACACCGATTGCTTTCTTT. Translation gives CASSSSSTTPIAFF.

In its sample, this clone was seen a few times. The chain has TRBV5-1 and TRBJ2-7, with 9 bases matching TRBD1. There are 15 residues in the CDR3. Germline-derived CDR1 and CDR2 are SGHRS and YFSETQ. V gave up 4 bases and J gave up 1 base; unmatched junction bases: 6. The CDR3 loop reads CASSESDRGSYEQYF. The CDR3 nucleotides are TGCGCCAGCAGCGAGTCGGACAGGGGATCCTACGAGCAGTACTTC.

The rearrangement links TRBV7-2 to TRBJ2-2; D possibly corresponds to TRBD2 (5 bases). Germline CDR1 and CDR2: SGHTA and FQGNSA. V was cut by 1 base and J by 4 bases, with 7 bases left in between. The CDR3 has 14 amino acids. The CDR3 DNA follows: TGTGCCAGCAGCTTAGGGGGAGTCACCGGGGAGCTGTTTTTT. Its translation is CASSLGGVTGELFF.

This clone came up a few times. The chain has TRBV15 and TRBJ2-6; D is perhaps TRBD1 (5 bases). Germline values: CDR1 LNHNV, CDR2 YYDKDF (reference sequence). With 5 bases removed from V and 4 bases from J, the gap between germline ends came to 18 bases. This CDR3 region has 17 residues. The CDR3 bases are TGTGCCACCAGCCGGGTAACCAAGGGGCGAGGGGCCAACGTCCTGACTTTC. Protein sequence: CATSRVTKGRGANVLTF.

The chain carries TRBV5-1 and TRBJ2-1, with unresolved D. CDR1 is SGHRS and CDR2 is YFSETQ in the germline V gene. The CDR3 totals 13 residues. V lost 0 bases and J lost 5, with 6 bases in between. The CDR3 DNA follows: TGCGCCAGCAGCTTGGCCCGTAACAATGAGCAGTTCTTC. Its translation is CASSLARNNEQFF.

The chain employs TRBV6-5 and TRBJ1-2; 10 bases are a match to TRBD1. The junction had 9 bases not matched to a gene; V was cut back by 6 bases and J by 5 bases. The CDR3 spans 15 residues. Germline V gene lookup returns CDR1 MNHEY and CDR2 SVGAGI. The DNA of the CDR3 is TGTGCCAGCAGAAAACGGGACAGGGGACTTTATGGCTACACCTTC. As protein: CASRKRDRGLYGYTF.

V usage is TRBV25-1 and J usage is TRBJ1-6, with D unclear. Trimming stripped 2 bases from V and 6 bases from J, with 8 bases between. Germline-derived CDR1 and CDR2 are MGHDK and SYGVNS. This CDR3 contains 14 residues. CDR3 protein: CASSEVTPNSPLHF. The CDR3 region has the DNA TGTGCCAGCAGTGAAGTGACACCTAATTCACCCCTCCACTTT.

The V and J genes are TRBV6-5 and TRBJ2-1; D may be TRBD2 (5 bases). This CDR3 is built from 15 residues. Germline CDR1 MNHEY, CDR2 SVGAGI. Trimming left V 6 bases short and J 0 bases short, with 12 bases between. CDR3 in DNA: TGTGCCAGCAGCAAGGACTCTCCCTCCTACAATGAGCAGTTCTTC. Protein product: CASSKDSPSYNEQFF.

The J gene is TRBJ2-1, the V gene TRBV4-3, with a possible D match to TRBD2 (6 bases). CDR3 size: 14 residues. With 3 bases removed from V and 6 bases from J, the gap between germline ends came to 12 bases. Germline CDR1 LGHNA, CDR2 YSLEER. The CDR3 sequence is CASSQMGRGNEQFF. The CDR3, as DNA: TGCGCCAGCAGCCAGATGGGGCGGGGCAATGAGCAGTTCTTC.

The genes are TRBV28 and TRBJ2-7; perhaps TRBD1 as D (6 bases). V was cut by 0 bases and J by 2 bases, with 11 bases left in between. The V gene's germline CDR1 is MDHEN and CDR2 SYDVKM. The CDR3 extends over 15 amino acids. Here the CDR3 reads CASSLWTGPPYEQYF. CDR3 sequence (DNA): TGTGCCAGCAGTTTATGGACAGGACCACCCTACGAGCAGTACTTC.

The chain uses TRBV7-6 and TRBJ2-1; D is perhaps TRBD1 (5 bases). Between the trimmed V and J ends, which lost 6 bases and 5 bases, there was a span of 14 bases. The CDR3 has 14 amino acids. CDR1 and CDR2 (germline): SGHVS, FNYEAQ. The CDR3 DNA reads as TGTGCCAGCAGACCAGGGATCGTCCACAATGAGCAGTTCTTC. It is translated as CASRPGIVHNEQFF.

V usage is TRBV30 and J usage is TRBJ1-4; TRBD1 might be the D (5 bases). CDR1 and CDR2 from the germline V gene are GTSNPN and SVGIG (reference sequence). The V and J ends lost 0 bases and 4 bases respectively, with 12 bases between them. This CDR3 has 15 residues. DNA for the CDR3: TGTGCCTGGAGTGTTTTCGGGGGAATTAATGAAAAACTGTTTTTT. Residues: CAWSVFGGINEKLFF.

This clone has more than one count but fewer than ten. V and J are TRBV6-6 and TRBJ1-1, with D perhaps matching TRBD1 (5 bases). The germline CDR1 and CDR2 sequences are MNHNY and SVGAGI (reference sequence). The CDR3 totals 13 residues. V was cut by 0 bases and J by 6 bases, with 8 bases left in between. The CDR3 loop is CASSYSEQAEAFF. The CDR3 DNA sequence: TGTGCCAGCAGTTACTCGGAACAGGCTGAAGCTTTCTTT.

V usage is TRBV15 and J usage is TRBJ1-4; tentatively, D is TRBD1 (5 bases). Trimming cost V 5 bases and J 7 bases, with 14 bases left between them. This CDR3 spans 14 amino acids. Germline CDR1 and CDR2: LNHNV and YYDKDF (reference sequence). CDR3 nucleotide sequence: TGTGCCACCAGCGCAGCGGGGGGGTTTGAAAAACTGTTTTTT. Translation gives CATSAAGGFEKLFF.

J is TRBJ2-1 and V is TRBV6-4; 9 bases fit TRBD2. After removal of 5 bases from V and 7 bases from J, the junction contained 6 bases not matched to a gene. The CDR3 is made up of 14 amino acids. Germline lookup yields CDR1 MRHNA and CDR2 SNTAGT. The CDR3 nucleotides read TGTGCCAGCAGTCTGGGCGGGGGGGAAAATGAGCAGTTCTTC. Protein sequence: CASSLGGGENEQFF.

CDR3 region: CATEGGTGELFF. In DNA form, the CDR3 reads TGTGCCACCGAGGGGGGGACCGGGGAGCTGTTTTTT. This chain joins TRBV15 and TRBJ2-2; maybe TRBD2 (7 bases). V was trimmed by 8 bases and J by 5 bases, leaving 9 bases between them. Germline CDR1 LNHNV, CDR2 YYDKDF (reference sequence). The CDR3 is 12 residues long.

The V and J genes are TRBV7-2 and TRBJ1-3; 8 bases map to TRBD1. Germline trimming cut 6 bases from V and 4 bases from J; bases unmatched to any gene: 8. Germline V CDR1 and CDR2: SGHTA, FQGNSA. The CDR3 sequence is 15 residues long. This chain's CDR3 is CASRDTGGAGNTIYF. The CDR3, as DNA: TGTGCCAGCAGGGATACAGGGGGAGCCGGAAACACCATATATTTT.

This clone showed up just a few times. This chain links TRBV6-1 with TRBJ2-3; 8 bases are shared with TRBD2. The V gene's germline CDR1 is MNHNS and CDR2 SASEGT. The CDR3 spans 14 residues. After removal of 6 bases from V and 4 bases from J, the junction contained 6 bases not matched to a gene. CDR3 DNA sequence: TGTGCCAGCAGCGCGGGACTAGAGGCAGATACGCAGTATTTT. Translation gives CASSAGLEADTQYF.

The CDR3 DNA reads TGTGCCTGGAGTCGGACAGGCCCCTATGGCTACACCTTC. Translated, it gives CAWSRTGPYGYTF. The chain uses TRBV30 and TRBJ1-2, with 7 bases aligning to TRBD1. Trimming cost V 2 bases and J 4 bases; bases outside gene matches: 4. Germline V gene data show CDR1 as GTSNPN and CDR2 as SVGIG (reference sequence). The CDR3 is 13 amino acids.

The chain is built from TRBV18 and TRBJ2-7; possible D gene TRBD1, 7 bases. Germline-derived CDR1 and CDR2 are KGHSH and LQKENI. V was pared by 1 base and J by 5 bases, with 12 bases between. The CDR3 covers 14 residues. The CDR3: CASSPRRGRNEQYF. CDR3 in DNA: TGTGCCAGCTCACCACGGAGGGGGCGCAACGAGCAGTACTTC.

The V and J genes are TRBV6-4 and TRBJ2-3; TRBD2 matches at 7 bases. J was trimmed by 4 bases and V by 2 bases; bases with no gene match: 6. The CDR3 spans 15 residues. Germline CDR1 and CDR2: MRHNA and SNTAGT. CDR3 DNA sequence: TGTGCCAGCAGTGACGGTGCGGGAGAAGCAGATACGCAGTATTTT. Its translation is CASSDGAGEADTQYF.

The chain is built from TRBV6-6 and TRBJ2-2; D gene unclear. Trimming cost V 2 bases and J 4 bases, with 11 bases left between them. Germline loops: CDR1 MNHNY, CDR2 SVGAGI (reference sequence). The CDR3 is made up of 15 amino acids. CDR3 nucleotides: TGTGCCAGCAGTTACGTCGGGTCGGGCACCGGGGAGCTGTTTTTT. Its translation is CASSYVGSGTGELFF.